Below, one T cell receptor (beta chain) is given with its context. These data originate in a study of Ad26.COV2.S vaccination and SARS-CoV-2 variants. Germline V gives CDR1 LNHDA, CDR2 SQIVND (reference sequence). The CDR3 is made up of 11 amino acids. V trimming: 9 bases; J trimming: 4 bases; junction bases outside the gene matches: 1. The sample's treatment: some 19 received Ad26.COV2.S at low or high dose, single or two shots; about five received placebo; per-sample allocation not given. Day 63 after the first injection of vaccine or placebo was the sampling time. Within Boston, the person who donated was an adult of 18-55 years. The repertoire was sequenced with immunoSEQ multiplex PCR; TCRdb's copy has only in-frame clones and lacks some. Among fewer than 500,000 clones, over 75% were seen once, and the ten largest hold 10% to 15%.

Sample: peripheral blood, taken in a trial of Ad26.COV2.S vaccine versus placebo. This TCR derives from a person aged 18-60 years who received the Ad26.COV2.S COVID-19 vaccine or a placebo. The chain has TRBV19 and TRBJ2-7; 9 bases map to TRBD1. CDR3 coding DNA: TGTGCCAGCGGGACAGGGTACGAGCAGTACTTC. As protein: CASGTGYEQYF.